This TCR beta chain was identified in a study of control samples from healthy donors and cancer patients. This CDR3 is built from 15 residues. Germline lookup yields CDR1 SGHVS and CDR2 FQNEAQ. Trimming took off 1 base at V and 6 bases at J, with 10 bases between the two ends. TCRdb keeps only in-frame clones here, not all; method: immunoSEQ multiplex PCR. The sample has some 100,000 clones; 80% to 90% are singletons. The chain uses TRBV7-8 and TRBJ1-6; a possible D gene is TRBD1 (6 bases). The TCR was taken from a woman aged 45-60 years in good health. Sequencing was carried out using blood. The CDR3 DNA reads as TGTGCCAGCAGCTTAGAACAGGGAAGTAATTCACCCCTCCACTTT. This encodes CASSLEQGSNSPLHF.